A single sample gave rise to the 26 T cell receptor beta chains below, sequenced in a study of blood T cell repertoires in COVID-19. TCRdb keeps only in-frame clones here, not all; method: immunoSEQ multiplex PCR. The sample comprises 90,000 to 120,000 clones, about nine tenths of which are singletons, and 2% to 2.5% rests with the top ten. Sequenced input: peripheral blood. Receptor source: a human donor in a cohort sampled during active COVID-19.

The CDR3 DNA is TGCAGCGTTGGGGTCGGGGACGAGCAGTACTTC. Encoded protein: CSVGVGDEQYF. The chain has TRBV29-1 and TRBJ2-7, with a possible D match to TRBD2 (5 bases). Germline V gives CDR1 SQVTM, CDR2 ANQGSEA. V was pared by 4 bases and J by 5 bases, with 9 bases between. The CDR3 covers 11 residues.

The chain has TRBV28 and TRBJ2-3; possibly TRBD1 for D (5 bases). V was cut by 3 bases and J by 2 bases, with 12 bases left in between. Germline values: CDR1 MDHEN, CDR2 SYDVKM. The CDR3 contains 15 residues. The CDR3 here is CASSLGPAYTDTQYF. In nucleotides, the CDR3 is TGTGCCAGCAGTTTGGGGCCAGCTTACACAGATACGCAGTATTTT.

The V gene is TRBV14, the J gene TRBJ2-1; D may be TRBD1 (6 bases). Germline CDR1 is SGHDN and CDR2 is FVKESK. This CDR3 region has 16 residues. Trimming shortened V by 2 bases and J by 0 bases, and 11 bases separated the two germline ends. The CDR3: CASSQIRQASYNEQFF. The CDR3 bases are TGTGCCAGCAGCCAAATTAGACAGGCCTCCTACAATGAGCAGTTCTTC.

The chain has TRBV13 and TRBJ1-4; D remains unclear. Germline CDR1 is PRHDT and CDR2 is FYEKMQ (reference sequence). The germline V and J ends were trimmed by 8 bases and 7 bases, with 14 bases remaining between them. The CDR3 is 13 residues long. CDR3 sequence: CASAAGFGEKLFF. DNA of the CDR3: TGTGCCAGCGCCGCGGGGTTTGGTGAAAAACTGTTTTTT.

This clone was counted only a few times. The chain employs TRBV7-9 and TRBJ1-6, with 11 bases fitting TRBD1. Germline V gene data show CDR1 as SEHNR and CDR2 as FQNEAQ (reference sequence). There are 14 residues in the CDR3. J was trimmed by 8 bases and V by 5 bases; bases with no gene match: 2. The CDR3 DNA reads as TGTGCCAGCAGCGAGGGACAGGGGGATTCACCCCTCCACTTT. It translates to CASSEGQGDSPLHF.

This clone is a singleton in its sample. The V gene is TRBV27, the J gene TRBJ2-5; TRBD2 aligns across 9 bases. This CDR3 comprises 15 residues. Germline-derived CDR1 and CDR2 are MNHEY and SMNVEV (reference sequence). The V gene end was trimmed by 7 bases and the J gene end by 4 bases; junction bases not matched to a gene: 10. CDR3 DNA sequence: TGTGCCAGCACCCTGGGCGGGGGGGCGCGAGAGACCCAGTACTTC. This translates into CASTLGGGARETQYF.

This clone was counted between two and nine times. The gene calls are TRBV10-3 and TRBJ1-1; perhaps TRBD1 as D (5 bases). The V gene's germline CDR1 is ENHRY and CDR2 SYGVKD. The germline V and J ends were trimmed by 8 bases and 0 bases, with 7 bases remaining between them. This CDR3 is built from 12 residues. Here the CDR3 DNA reads TGTGCCATCTCAGGGCTGAACACTGAAGCTTTCTTT. Amino acid sequence: CAISGLNTEAFF.

The chain links TRBV27 to TRBJ2-7; 10 bases agree with TRBD1. The CDR3 has 15 amino acids. The J segment lost 5 bases and the V segment lost 0 bases, leaving 4 bases of the junction unmatched. CDR1 and CDR2 from the germline V gene are MNHEY and SMNVEV (reference sequence). The CDR3 sequence: CASSLSRDRGHEQYF. DNA of the CDR3: TGTGCCAGCAGTTTATCCCGGGACAGGGGCCACGAGCAGTACTTC.

The CDR3 region has the DNA TGTGCCAGCAGTTTCCCTTACAGGGTACACGAGCAGTACTTC. This sequence encodes CASSFPYRVHEQYF. The V gene is TRBV28, the J gene TRBJ2-7; tentative D call: TRBD1 (6 bases). The CDR3 totals 14 residues. Germline values: CDR1 MDHEN, CDR2 SYDVKM. Between the trimmed V and J ends, which lost 3 bases and 5 bases, there was a span of 14 bases.

The rearrangement joins TRBV10-3 to TRBJ1-6; D may be TRBD1 (6 bases). V was shortened by 4 bases and J by 9 bases, with 16 bases between the two germline ends. The CDR3 runs to 15 residues. The germline V gene encodes CDR1 ENHRY and CDR2 SYGVKD. CDR3 sequence reads: CAISGPQGLGSPLHF. CDR3 nucleotide sequence: TGTGCCATCAGTGGCCCCCAGGGGCTTGGTTCACCCCTCCACTTT.

This CDR3 is CASSREGTPGYEQFF. The CDR3 nucleotides are TGTGCCAGCAGTCGGGAGGGGACCCCAGGCTATGAGCAGTTCTTC. The chain is built from TRBV2 and TRBJ2-1; 8 nucleotides line up with TRBD2. CDR3 length equals 15 residues. V was clipped by 5 bases and J by 8 bases; unmatched bases: 11. Germline loops: CDR1 SNHLY, CDR2 FYNNEI.

This sequence joins TRBV2 and TRBJ2-5; D gene unclear. Germline V gene data show CDR1 as SNHLY and CDR2 as FYNNEI. V lost 1 base and J 2 bases, leaving 8 bases between the germline ends. The CDR3 consists of 14 residues. CDR3 sequence reads: CASSEGRSQETQYF. CDR3 coding DNA: TGTGCCAGCAGTGAAGGTCGCAGTCAAGAGACCCAGTACTTC.

This chain links TRBV11-2 with TRBJ2-3, with D uncertain. The germline V and J ends were trimmed by 2 bases and 0 bases, with 12 bases remaining between them. The CDR3 contains 16 residues. The germline CDR1 and CDR2 sequences are SGHAT and FQNNGV. CDR3 amino acids: CASSLYERSSTDTQYF. CDR3 nucleotides: TGTGCCAGCAGCTTATACGAGCGTTCGAGCACAGATACGCAGTATTTT. Based on the CDR3 plus reference TRBV11-2 and TRBJ2-3, the full variable domain is EAGVAQSPRYKIIEKRQSVAFWCNPISGHATLYWYQQILGQGPKLLIQFQNNGVVDDSQLPKDRFSAERLKGVDSTLKIQPAKLEDSAVYLCASSLYERSSTDTQYFGPGTRLTVL.

The chain employs TRBV7-6 and TRBJ2-1; 11 positions agree with TRBD2. This CDR3 is 14 amino acids long. Germline loops: CDR1 SGHVS, CDR2 FNYEAQ. J lost 14 bases, V lost 2 bases, and 8 bases had no gene match. This CDR3 is CASSLTGSGGGKFF. The CDR3 nucleotides are TGTGCCAGCAGCTTAACGGGTAGCGGGGGGGGTAAGTTCTTC.

V and J are TRBV6-5 and TRBJ2-5; TRBD2 might be the D (5 bases). Germline lookup yields CDR1 MNHEY and CDR2 SVGAGI. The CDR3 is 14 residues long. Deletions cut 6 bases from V and 7 bases from J, with 18 bases between. The CDR3 DNA reads TGTGCCAGCAGCCCGTGGACGGCCCGGGGGACCCAGTACTTC. Protein sequence: CASSPWTARGTQYF.

This clone was counted between two and nine times. The CDR3 DNA follows: TGTGCCAGCACCGAAGGGACTAACACCGGGGAGCTGTTTTTT. It yields the protein CASTEGTNTGELFF. The V and J genes are TRBV27 and TRBJ2-2, with D perhaps matching TRBD2 (6 bases). The CDR3 is 14 amino acids. From germline, CDR1 is MNHEY and CDR2 SMNVEV (reference sequence). V was cut by 7 bases and J by 2 bases, with 11 bases left in between.

The rearrangement uses TRBV3-1 (or the pseudogene TRBV3-2) and TRBJ2-3, with D tentatively TRBD2 (5 bases). The CDR3 spans 14 residues. With 1 base removed from V and 6 bases from J, the gap between germline ends came to 11 bases. The germline V gene encodes CDR1 LGHDT and CDR2 YNNKEL (reference sequence). The CDR3 DNA reads as TGTGCCAGCAGCCAAGGACTATATGGGGATACGCAGTATTTT. Translation: CASSQGLYGDTQYF.

This chain connects TRBV10-1 to TRBJ2-7; TRBD1 matches at 8 bases. With V trimmed by 4 bases and J by 0 bases, 23 bases remained unmatched. The germline gives CDR1 WNHNN, CDR2 SYGVQD (reference sequence). The CDR3 runs 21 residues. Written as DNA, the CDR3 is TGCGCCAGCAGTGGTCCCCTGACAGGGGAAGGGCAAGGGGGACTCTCCTACGAGCAGTACTTC. As protein: CASSGPLTGEGQGGLSYEQYF.

This rearrangement joins TRBV18 to TRBJ1-2; D is possibly TRBD1 (6 bases). Germline lookup yields CDR1 KGHSH and CDR2 LQKENI. The CDR3 is 14 residues long. Trimming cost V 3 bases and J 4 bases, with 12 bases left between them. CDR3 sequence: CASSPMDSFYGYTF. Here the CDR3 DNA reads TGTGCCAGCTCACCTATGGACAGCTTCTATGGCTACACCTTC.

The CDR3 region is CASSFDSVQETQYF. In nucleotides, the CDR3 is TGTGCCAGCAGCTTCGACAGCGTCCAAGAGACCCAGTACTTC. The chain carries TRBV7-9 and TRBJ2-5, with TRBD1 as a possible D gene (5 bases). Trimming removed 3 bases at V and 1 base at J, with 9 bases between. Germline V gene sequence: CDR1 SEHNR, CDR2 FQNEAQ (reference sequence). The CDR3 contains 14 residues.

This rearrangement joins TRBV29-1 to TRBJ2-7; 11 nucleotides align to TRBD1. The CDR3 runs to 13 residues. Germline CDR1 and CDR2: SQVTM and ANQGSEA. V shed 6 bases, J shed 2 bases, and the junction held 3 bases outside the gene matches. The CDR3 DNA sequence: TGCAGCGTACGGACAGGGGGCACCTACGAGCAGTACTTC. Translated, it gives CSVRTGGTYEQYF.

V is TRBV2 and J is TRBJ2-7; tentative D call: TRBD2 (6 bases). V lost 0 bases and J lost 3, with 12 bases in between. Germline CDR1 SNHLY, CDR2 FYNNEI. CDR3 length equals 15 residues. The CDR3 sequence: CASSEARRGFYEQYF. The CDR3 DNA is TGTGCCAGCAGTGAAGCGAGGCGGGGCTTCTACGAGCAGTACTTC.

V is TRBV2 and J is TRBJ2-1; D possibly corresponds to TRBD2 (5 bases). This CDR3 contains 17 residues. Germline CDR1 reads SNHLY; CDR2 reads FYNNEI. V shed 6 bases and J shed 3 bases, with 21 bases lying between them. CDR3 sequence reads: CASSPLFSGGSYNEQFF. DNA of the CDR3: TGTGCCAGCAGCCCCCTCTTTAGTGGTGGGAGCTACAATGAGCAGTTCTTC.

V and J are TRBV27 and TRBJ2-7, with 7 bases identical to TRBD1. CDR1 and CDR2 (germline): MNHEY, SMNVEV (reference sequence). J lost 0 bases, V lost 5 bases, and 10 bases had no gene match. CDR3 size: 16 residues. The CDR3 DNA sequence: TGTGCCAGCAGTAAGAGACAGGGTCTTAGCTCCTACGAGCAGTACTTC. It yields the protein CASSKRQGLSSYEQYF.

This clone was counted once. V usage is TRBV28 and J usage is TRBJ2-1, with 7 bases identical to TRBD1. With 6 bases clipped from V and 0 bases from J, the junction kept 8 bases outside the gene matches. Germline loops: CDR1 MDHEN, CDR2 SYDVKM. This CDR3 is 16 amino acids long. The CDR3 nucleotides read TGTGCCAGCAGGCGAGGACAGGCGAGCTCCTACAATGAGCAGTTCTTC. Amino acid sequence: CASRRGQASSYNEQFF. The entire variable domain, with the rest obtained from reference TRBV28 and TRBJ2-1, is as follows: DVKVTQSSRYLVKRTGEKVFLECVQDMDHENMFWYRQDPGLGLRLIYFSYDVKMKEKGDIPEGYSVSREKKERFSLILESASTNQTSMYLCASRRGQASSYNEQFFGPGTRLTVL.

This chain connects TRBV15 to TRBJ1-5; D unclear. The CDR3 has 12 amino acids. The germline CDR1 and CDR2 sequences are LNHNV and YYDKDF (reference sequence). The ends were cut back, 5 bases at V and 5 bases at J, with 7 bases in the middle. CDR3: CATSPLDQPQHF. The CDR3 bases are TGTGCCACCAGCCCACTTGATCAGCCCCAGCATTTT.